The 23 T cell receptor beta chains reported below all come from one sample, sequenced in a study of breast tumors, draining lymph nodes, adjacent tissues (dated by TCRdb to the mid-2010s). Lymph node samples came from the axillary draining lymph nodes of breast cancer patients. The receptor library was made with multiplex PCR. Instrument on record: Illumina HiSeq 2000. TCRdb itself trimmed the public reads at Q25 with fastp, ran MiXCR and retained productive beta chains. CDR3 protein sequences are deduplicated, and each keeps its most common genes and DNA. Present in this sample are approximately 130,000 distinct CDR3 sequences, around 21% of which were seen just once. About 2.2% of the sample is taken by the ten largest. The sample comprised axillary lymph node tissue. Receptors originate from a female donor with breast cancer. Some clones in this sample may be carry-over from other donors' samples.

This clonotype was recorded many times. The rearrangement joins TRBV7-9 to TRBJ2-1, with a tentative D call TRBD1 (6 bases). Germline CDR1 and CDR2: SEHNR and FQNEAQ (reference sequence). V was clipped by 0 bases and J by 5 bases, with 14 bases between them. This CDR3 contains 16 residues. The CDR3 here is CASSLARTVMNNEQFF. DNA for the CDR3: TGTGCCAGCAGCTTAGCTCGGACAGTCATGAACAATGAGCAGTTCTTC.

The rearrangement uses TRBV7-9 and TRBJ2-3, with TRBD2 matching 11 bases. The V segment lost 0 bases and the J segment 0 bases; nucleotides outside the gene matches: 5. The germline V gene has CDR1 SEHNR and CDR2 FQNEAQ (reference sequence). The CDR3 length is 18 residues. CDR3: CASSLALRTSGSTDTQYF. The CDR3 DNA reads TGTGCCAGCAGCTTAGCGCTCAGGACTAGCGGGAGCACAGATACGCAGTATTTT.

This clonotype was seen only once. A much larger clone is a single base away; this may be a read error. The CDR3 end shows no conserved phenylalanine or tryptophan, and so a read error is likely. The chain links TRBV6-5 to TRBJ2-5, with D perhaps given as TRBD1 or TRBD2 (6 bases each). V was clipped by 7 bases and J by 5 bases, with 17 bases between them. The V gene's germline CDR1 is MNHEY and CDR2 SVGAGI. The CDR3 extends over 14 amino acids. The CDR3 region has the DNA TGTGCCAGCACTAACCGGAGGGGGGTGGAGACCCAGTACTCC. It yields the protein CASTNRRGVETQYS.

A word on this clonotype: The junction differs from germline at one of its ends, possibly a read error. The gene calls are TRBV6-1 and TRBJ2-5; D is undetermined. Germline V CDR1 and CDR2: MNHNS, SASEGT. The CDR3 consists of 15 residues. CDR3 protein: CASSRWRTDQETQYF. CDR3 nucleotides: TGTGCCAGCAGTCGGTGGCGGACCGATCAAGAGACCCAGTACTTT.

This clonotype was seen ten or more times. The chain links TRBV6-4 to TRBJ2-2; no definite D call. Germline V gives CDR1 MRHNA, CDR2 SNTAGT. The CDR3 has 12 amino acids. V lost 0 bases, J lost 8 bases, and 4 bases lay in between. The CDR3 DNA reads as TGTGCCAGCAGTGACTCAGTGGGGGAGCTGTTTTTT. This sequence encodes CASSDSVGELFF.

As concerns this clonotype: A much larger clone sits a single nucleotide away, making a read error possible. The chain recombines TRBV20-1 with TRBJ2-7, with D perhaps given as TRBD1 or TRBD2 (6 bases each). V was pared by 3 bases and J by 3 bases, with 9 bases between. This CDR3 spans 12 amino acids. From germline, CDR1 is DFQATT and CDR2 SNEGSKA (reference sequence). CDR3 sequence (DNA): TGCAGTGCTAGCCGGGGGCTCTACGAGCAGTACTTC. This gives the protein CSASRGLYEQYF.

This clonotype showed up many times. The chain joins TRBV6-4 to TRBJ2-1; TRBD2 might be the D (5 bases). This CDR3 has 14 residues. In germline, CDR1 is MRHNA, CDR2 SNTAGT. Trimming shortened V by 5 bases and J by 7 bases, and 15 bases separated the two germline ends. The CDR3 region has the DNA TGTGCCAGCAGTCCCCGGGCCGGCGGGAATGAGCAGTTCTTC. This encodes CASSPRAGGNEQFF.

This clonotype appeared many times. The V gene is TRBV30, the J gene TRBJ2-1, with D possibly being TRBD2 (5 bases). CDR1 and CDR2 (germline): GTSNPN, SVGIG (reference sequence). The CDR3 is 15 amino acids. The V and J ends lost 2 bases and 3 bases respectively, with 14 bases between them. CDR3 protein: CAWSTTSLNYNEQFF. The DNA for the CDR3 is TGTGCCTGGAGTACTACTAGTTTGAACTACAATGAGCAGTTCTTC.

This clonotype was picked up many times. V gene TRBV9 combines with J gene TRBJ2-7; a possible D gene is TRBD2 (6 bases). V was clipped by 4 bases and J by 3 bases, with 14 bases between them. The germline V gene encodes CDR1 SGDLS and CDR2 YYNGEE. The CDR3 runs to 14 residues. In nucleotides, the CDR3 is TGTGCCAGCAGCCCCGGGGGTCCGATCTACGAGCAGTACTTC. Amino acid sequence: CASSPGGPIYEQYF.

Ten or more counts support this clonotype. V is TRBV5-1 and J is TRBJ1-4; D is possibly TRBD1 (6 bases). Germline V gene data show CDR1 as SGHRS and CDR2 as YFSETQ. The CDR3 contains 15 residues. V lost 6 bases and J lost 7, with 19 bases in between. CDR3 DNA sequence: TGCGCCAGCAACGGCATTAGGACCAGGGGTGAAAAACTGTTTTTT. Its translation is CASNGIRTRGEKLFF.

V gene TRBV6-2 or TRBV6-3 combines with J gene TRBJ1-5; D not resolved. CDR1 is MNHEY, CDR2 SVGEGT, per germline. Trimming took 2 bases from V and 0 from J, leaving 11 bases between them. This CDR3 has 16 residues. CDR3 loop: CASSYAGPYSNQPQHF. DNA for the CDR3: TGTGCCAGCAGTTACGCCGGCCCTTATAGCAATCAGCCCCAGCATTTT.

This clonotype was seen at least ten times. V usage is TRBV5-6 and J usage is TRBJ1-2; 8 bases map to TRBD1. Germline loops: CDR1 SGHDT, CDR2 YYEEEE. CDR3 size: 15 residues. J was trimmed by 6 bases and V by 0 bases; bases with no gene match: 7. CDR3 sequence: CASSLAQTGVNGYTF. CDR3 coding DNA: TGTGCCAGCAGCTTGGCCCAGACAGGGGTGAATGGCTACACCTTC.

This clonotype was counted ten times or more. The chain has TRBV7-2 and TRBJ2-5; 7 bases line up with TRBD2. With 4 bases clipped from V and 5 bases from J, the junction kept 4 bases outside the gene matches. The germline V gene encodes CDR1 SGHTA and CDR2 FQGNSA. The CDR3 is made up of 13 amino acids. The DNA of the CDR3 is TGTGCCAGCAGCTCTGGGAGGGTCGAGACCCAGTACTTC. Protein sequence: CASSSGRVETQYF.

This clonotype was seen many times. V usage is TRBV20-1 and J usage is TRBJ1-6; 7 nucleotides align to TRBD1. Germline CDR1 reads DFQATT; CDR2 reads SNEGSKA (reference sequence). Losses at the gene ends were 3 bases for V and 6 bases for J; bases not matched to a gene: 11. This CDR3 has 16 amino acids. CDR3 bases: TGCAGTGCTAGTGGGGCAGTGACAGGGCTTAATTCACCCCTCCACTTT. Translating it yields CSASGAVTGLNSPLHF.

The rearrangement joins TRBV20-1 to TRBJ1-1; 9 nucleotides agree with TRBD1. V was pared by 5 bases and J by 3 bases, with 4 bases of the junction left unmatched. Germline V gene lookup returns CDR1 DFQATT and CDR2 SNEGSKA (reference sequence). This CDR3 is built from 13 residues. The CDR3 here is CSAVQGADTEAFF. The CDR3 region has the DNA TGCAGTGCTGTACAGGGGGCCGACACTGAAGCTTTCTTT.

This rearrangement joins TRBV3-1 to TRBJ2-1; 11 positions agree with TRBD2. The V segment lost 1 base and the J segment 12 bases; nucleotides outside the gene matches: 8. CDR3 length: 15 residues. CDR1 LGHDT and CDR2 YNNKEL come from the germline V gene (reference sequence). CDR3 nucleotide sequence: TGTGCCAGCAGCCAAGGACTAGCGGGGTCAATGGGGCAGTTCTTC. Translating it yields CASSQGLAGSMGQFF.

The CDR3 region is CVGSLAGTANSPLHF. As DNA, the CDR3 is TGTGTCGGCAGTCTGGCTGGGACAGCTAATTCACCCCTCCACTTT. V gene TRBV12-3 or TRBV12-4 combines with J gene TRBJ1-6; 7 nucleotides match TRBD1. This CDR3 comprises 15 residues.

To note about this clonotype: This may come from a read error, since a much larger clone is one base off. The chain has TRBV12-3 or TRBV12-4 and TRBJ2-1; no clear D gene. The length of the CDR3 is 15 residues. CDR3 sequence: CASSLDELTYNERFF. CDR3 DNA sequence: TGTGCCAGCAGTTTAGACGAGCTCACCTACAATGAGCGGTTCTTC.

There are many counts of this clonotype. J is TRBJ2-1 and V is TRBV6-1; 12 bases are shared with TRBD2. The germline V gene has CDR1 MNHNS and CDR2 SASEGT. V shed 1 base, J shed 9 bases, and the junction held 7 bases outside the gene matches. The CDR3 extends over 16 amino acids. The CDR3 DNA sequence: TGTGCCAGCAGTGAAGTAACTAGCGGGAGGAGGGGTGAGCAGTTCTTC. Translating gives CASSEVTSGRRGEQFF.

This clonotype was observed many times. V usage is TRBV5-1 and J usage is TRBJ2-1; 13 nucleotides match TRBD2. This CDR3 contains 17 residues. The V segment lost 4 bases and the J segment 7 bases; nucleotides outside the gene matches: 11. In germline, CDR1 is SGHRS, CDR2 YFSETQ. The CDR3, as DNA: TGCGCCAGCAGCCAAAACCCCGGGACTAGCGGGAAAAATGAGCAGTTCTTC. It translates to CASSQNPGTSGKNEQFF.

This clonotype was recorded at least ten times. The gene calls are TRBV20-1 and TRBJ1-4; unclear D gene. The CDR3 has 12 amino acids. V lost 6 bases and J 7 bases, leaving 12 bases between the germline ends. Germline lookup yields CDR1 DFQATT and CDR2 SNEGSKA (reference sequence). DNA for the CDR3: TGCAGTGCGGAGGGAAAGGGTGAAAAACTGTTTTTT. It yields the protein CSAEGKGEKLFF.

Concerning this clonotype: It may be a read error: a sequence one base away is much more abundant. The rearrangement uses TRBV5-1 and TRBJ2-6; D possibly corresponds to TRBD2 (6 bases). Germline assignment: CDR1 SGHRS and CDR2 YFSETQ. The CDR3 consists of 16 residues. The CDR3 protein is CASSTGTSSGANVLSF. For the CDR3, the DNA is TGCGCCAGCAGCACGGGGACTTCCTCTGGGGCCAACGTCCTGTCTTTC.

Ten or more counts support this clonotype. DNA for the CDR3: TGTGCCACCAGTCCTAATTTTTCGGGACTCGGGAGGGAGACCCAGTACTTC. It specifies CATSPNFSGLGRETQYF. V and J are TRBV24-1 and TRBJ2-5, with 7 bases matching TRBD2. The V and J ends lost 6 bases and 5 bases, in that order; junction bases with no gene match: 17. Germline CDR1 and CDR2: KGHDR and SFDVKD. The CDR3 has 17 residues.